The 4 T cell receptor beta chains listed next were all sequenced from one sample in a study of T cells in Graves' hyperthyroidism and ophthalmopathy. TCR beta CDR3 region amplification was performed from RNA transcripts. When the TCR CDR3 underwent first-round RT-PCR, the HTBI primer set was used. TCRdb called the multiplex PCR reads again in MiXCR, with one record for every CDR3 protein. The top ten hold 5% to 6% of the sample, which has under 550,000 distinct CDR3 sequences, roughly an eighth seen once. Sequencing input: blood. Receptors originate from a woman aged 18-30 years with Graves' hyperthyroidism.

This clonotype has only one observation. This chain connects TRBV6-2 or TRBV6-3 to TRBJ1-6, with unresolved D. Trimming stripped 5 bases from V and 9 bases from J, with 14 bases between. Germline assignment: CDR1 MNHEY and CDR2 SVGEGT. The CDR3 consists of 14 residues. This CDR3 reads CASSQGGRVSPLHF. CDR3 nucleotides: TGTGCCAGCAGTCAAGGAGGAAGGGTTTCACCCCTCCACTTT.

A few counts support this clonotype. The chain recombines TRBV14 with TRBJ2-2; 8 bases match TRBD2. Germline V gene data show CDR1 as SGHDN and CDR2 as FVKESK. CDR3 length equals 18 residues. V was pared by 5 bases and J by 4 bases, with 15 bases of the junction left unmatched. CDR3 DNA sequence: TGTGCCAGCAGCACATACAACGGACTAGCTAGCACCACCGGGGAGCTGTTTTTT. This codes for CASSTYNGLASTTGELFF.

This clonotype was observed at least ten times. This chain uses TRBV6-1 with TRBJ1-5; 10 bases align to TRBD1. The V gene end was trimmed by 6 bases and the J gene end by 3 bases; junction bases not matched to a gene: 8. The CDR3 has 16 residues. Germline values: CDR1 MNHNS, CDR2 SASEGT. The CDR3 DNA sequence: TGTGCCAGCAGACCTCGGGACAGGGGTGACAATCAGCCCCAGCATTTT. The encoded protein is CASRPRDRGDNQPQHF.

The chain is built from TRBV4-1 and TRBJ2-1; 8 bases match TRBD1. The CDR3 length is 19 residues. The V and J ends lost 0 bases and 1 base, in that order; junction bases with no gene match: 11. The germline gives CDR1 MGHRA, CDR2 YSYEKL. CDR3 nucleotides: TGCGCCAGCAGCCAAGATTCGAGTAGGCAGGGGGCTTCCTACAATGAGCAGTTCTTC. Its translation is CASSQDSSRQGASYNEQFF.